These 27 T cell receptor beta chains originate from one sample sequenced in a study of early stage breast cancer tumors. Profiled with immunoSEQ multiplex PCR; TCRdb holds only in-frame clones, not every one. The sample contains about 69,000 clones, around 80% of which appear only once. Input material: blood. The receptors were sampled from a middle-aged person with breast cancer.

The gene calls are TRBV19 and TRBJ2-1; 9 nucleotides match TRBD2. Germline loops: CDR1 LNHDA, CDR2 SQIVND (reference sequence). The CDR3 totals 17 residues. V dropped 6 bases and J dropped 4; count of bases not matched to a gene: 13. CDR3 sequence: CASSTVAGTSRYNEQFF. CDR3 nucleotide sequence: TGTGCCAGTAGCACTGTAGCCGGGACTAGCAGATACAATGAGCAGTTCTTC.

V usage is TRBV11-3 and J usage is TRBJ2-7, with 10 bases that match TRBD1. V was pared by 1 base and J by 4 bases, with 4 bases of the junction left unmatched. CDR1 and CDR2 from the germline V gene are SGHNT and YENEEA. The CDR3 extends over 15 amino acids. CDR3 in amino acids: CASSLGTGGEYEQYF. DNA of the CDR3: TGTGCCAGCAGCTTAGGGACAGGGGGAGAGTACGAGCAGTACTTC.

This chain uses TRBV5-4 with TRBJ1-1; D possibly corresponds to TRBD1 (6 bases). The CDR3 runs 14 residues. V shed 4 bases and J shed 4 bases, with 14 bases lying between them. Germline V gives CDR1 SGHNT, CDR2 YYREEE (reference sequence). The CDR3 sequence: CASSRKTGPTEAFF. As DNA, the CDR3 is TGTGCCAGCAGCCGGAAGACAGGTCCCACTGAAGCTTTCTTT.

The genes are TRBV7-8 and TRBJ2-7; D tentatively reads TRBD1 or TRBD2 (5 bases each). Germline V lookup: CDR1 SGHVS, CDR2 FQNEAQ. The CDR3 runs to 14 residues. Trimming took off 5 bases at V and 5 bases at J, with 16 bases between the two ends. The CDR3, as DNA: TGTGCCAGCAGCCTCCGGCTGGGGGAAGACGAGCAGTACTTC. Translation gives CASSLRLGEDEQYF.

The CDR3 DNA reads TGTGCCAGCAGTTCACACAGCGGGAGTTATGAGCAGTTCTTC. It specifies CASSSHSGSYEQFF. V and J are TRBV27 and TRBJ2-1, with 8 bases that match TRBD2. The CDR3 is 14 residues long. Trimming at V came to 4 bases and at J to 8 bases, leaving 7 bases not matched to a gene. Germline V gene sequence: CDR1 MNHEY, CDR2 SMNVEV (reference sequence).

The V and J genes are TRBV27 and TRBJ2-5; D unresolved. Trimming removed 5 bases at V and 1 base at J, with 14 bases between. Germline V lookup: CDR1 MNHEY, CDR2 SMNVEV (reference sequence). The CDR3 sequence is 15 residues long. CDR3 sequence (DNA): TGTGCCAGCAGTCTGACGTTTGGAATCCAAGAGACCCAGTACTTC. Translated: CASSLTFGIQETQYF.

V gene TRBV7-2 combines with J gene TRBJ1-3, with D perhaps TRBD1 (6 bases). The germline V and J ends were trimmed by 2 bases and 4 bases, with 12 bases remaining between them. CDR3 length: 15 residues. Germline CDR1 reads SGHTA; CDR2 reads FQGNSA. CDR3 protein: CASSLHGGRGNTIYF. The CDR3 region has the DNA TGTGCCAGCAGCTTACACGGGGGCAGGGGAAACACCATATATTTT.

This clone was seen once. The J gene is TRBJ2-4, the V gene TRBV11-2; D is unresolved. CDR3 length equals 14 residues. Germline V lookup: CDR1 SGHAT, CDR2 FQNNGV. The V and J ends lost 1 base and 3 bases respectively, with 7 bases between them. The CDR3 loop reads CASSLGHIKNIQYF. DNA of the CDR3: TGTGCCAGCAGCTTAGGACATATCAAAAACATTCAGTACTTC.

The rearrangement uses TRBV18 and TRBJ1-5, with TRBD1 as a possible D gene (5 bases). The germline gives CDR1 KGHSH, CDR2 LQKENI. Trimming cost V 1 base and J 4 bases, with 8 bases left between them. The CDR3 is 14 residues long. As DNA, the CDR3 is TGTGCCAGCTCACCACACAGGCGAAATCAGCCCCAGCATTTT. Amino acids: CASSPHRRNQPQHF.

The chain combines TRBV5-4 with TRBJ1-1; D not certain. The CDR3 extends over 14 amino acids. From germline, CDR1 is SGHNT and CDR2 YYREEE (reference sequence). Trimming left V 0 bases short and J 0 bases short, with 6 bases between. CDR3 residues: CASSLVGLNTEAFF. CDR3 nucleotide sequence: TGTGCCAGCAGCTTGGTAGGGTTGAACACTGAAGCTTTCTTT.

The chain combines TRBV10-1 with TRBJ2-1, with D perhaps given as TRBD1 or TRBD2 (5 bases each). Germline CDR1 WNHNN, CDR2 SYGVQD (reference sequence). CDR3 size: 14 residues. V gave up 6 bases and J gave up 0 bases, with 9 bases separating them. The CDR3 region is CASSSGGSYNEQFF. CDR3 sequence (DNA): TGCGCCAGCAGCTCTGGGGGCTCCTACAATGAGCAGTTCTTC.

This chain joins TRBV2 and TRBJ2-1, with D possibly matching TRBD1 (6 bases). Germline loops: CDR1 SNHLY, CDR2 FYNNEI. V lost 6 bases, J lost 7 bases, and 10 bases lay in between. The CDR3 extends over 12 amino acids. The CDR3 loop reads CASSKQGNEQFF. CDR3 DNA: TGTGCCAGCAGCAAACAGGGAAATGAGCAGTTCTTC.

The gene calls are TRBV7-2 and TRBJ2-7; D is perhaps TRBD1 (7 bases). The CDR3 is 12 amino acids. Germline CDR1 reads SGHTA; CDR2 reads FQGNSA. The germline V and J ends were trimmed by 11 bases and 2 bases, with 13 bases remaining between them. The CDR3 bases are TGTGCCTCGGTCAGGGGGGCCTACGAGCAGTACTTC. It codes for CASVRGAYEQYF.

The V gene is TRBV28, the J gene TRBJ1-3; D might be TRBD1 (5 bases). V lost 7 bases, J lost 4 bases, and 14 bases lay in between. The length of the CDR3 is 14 residues. Germline V gene data show CDR1 as MDHEN and CDR2 as SYDVKM. CDR3 protein: CASIPRGPGNTIYF. Here the CDR3 DNA reads TGTGCCAGCATCCCCCGGGGCCCCGGAAACACCATATATTTT. The full variable domain, in which reference TRBV28 and TRBJ1-3 provide the parts outside the CDR3, is DVKVTQSSRYLVKRTGEKVFLECVQDMDHENMFWYRQDPGLGLRLIYFSYDVKMKEKGDIPEGYSVSREKKERFSLILESASTNQTSMYLCASIPRGPGNTIYFGEGSWLTVV.

The CDR3 bases are TGTGCCAGCACCCGAGCGGGAGTGGGCGAGCAGTACTTC. Translated: CASTRAGVGEQYF. The chain recombines TRBV28 with TRBJ2-7; 8 nucleotides line up with TRBD2. This CDR3 is built from 13 residues. Germline-derived CDR1 and CDR2 are MDHEN and SYDVKM. Trimming took 7 bases from V and 6 from J; bases not matched to a gene: 8.

This clone has a single count. The CDR3 nucleotides read TGTGCCAGCTCACCGTCGACAGAGAACACTGAAGCTTTCTTT. This translates into CASSPSTENTEAFF. This chain connects TRBV18 to TRBJ1-1; D might be TRBD1 (5 bases). There are 14 residues in the CDR3. Germline CDR1 and CDR2: KGHSH and LQKENI. V gave up 3 bases and J gave up 1 base, with 9 bases separating them. Complete variable domain (other parts from reference TRBV18 and TRBJ1-1): NAGVMQNPRHLVRRRGQEARLRCSPMKGHSHVYWYRQLPEEGLKFMVYLQKENIIDESGMPKERFSAEFPKEGPSILRIQQVVRGDSAAYFCASSPSTENTEAFFGQGTRLTVV.

The V and J genes are TRBV6-1 and TRBJ2-1, with 7 bases aligning to TRBD2. The CDR3 contains 15 residues. CDR1 is MNHNS, CDR2 SASEGT, per germline. The ends lost 0 bases at V and 8 bases at J; junction bases unmatched: 7. CDR3 nucleotides: TGTGCCAGCAGTGAAGCGCTATGGGGGGGAGATGAGCAGTTCTTC. As protein: CASSEALWGGDEQFF.

The chain carries TRBV7-9 and TRBJ2-1; unclear D gene. The CDR3 length is 12 residues. The germline CDR1 and CDR2 sequences are SEHNR and FQNEAQ (reference sequence). Between the trimmed V and J ends, which lost 6 bases and 7 bases, there was a span of 10 bases. The CDR3 loop reads CASSSSWNEQFF. For the CDR3, the DNA is TGTGCCAGCAGTTCCAGTTGGAATGAGCAGTTCTTC.

This sequence joins TRBV18 and TRBJ2-3, with 9 bases that match TRBD1. The CDR3 has 15 residues. Germline V gene sequence: CDR1 KGHSH, CDR2 LQKENI. With 2 bases clipped from V and 7 bases from J, the junction kept 7 bases outside the gene matches. CDR3 nucleotide sequence: TGTGCCAGCTCACCAGAGGGACAGGGTTTGCATACGCAGTATTTT. Its translation is CASSPEGQGLHTQYF.

The table lists this clone with a few counts. V is TRBV28 and J is TRBJ1-2, with TRBD1 matching 10 bases. Germline-derived CDR1 and CDR2 are MDHEN and SYDVKM. Losses at the gene ends were 6 bases for V and 4 bases for J; bases not matched to a gene: 5. There are 14 residues in the CDR3. As DNA, the CDR3 is TGTGCCAGCAGCGGACAGGGGGAGGCCTATGGCTACACCTTC. This sequence encodes CASSGQGEAYGYTF.

V gene TRBV6-6 combines with J gene TRBJ2-1; 7 bases are a match to TRBD2. The length of the CDR3 is 14 residues. J lost 7 bases, V lost 10 bases, and 13 bases had no gene match. Germline CDR1 reads MNHNY; CDR2 reads SVGAGI (reference sequence). Written as DNA, the CDR3 is TGTGCCACCACCCCGGAGGGCGGGAGAAATGAGCAGTTCTTC. It is translated as CATTPEGGRNEQFF.

The chain combines TRBV19 with TRBJ1-1; D possibly corresponds to TRBD1 (5 bases). This CDR3 region has 14 residues. CDR1 LNHDA and CDR2 SQIVND come from the germline V gene (reference sequence). V shed 3 bases and J shed 2 bases, with 10 bases lying between them. The CDR3 sequence: CASSMVGDNTEAFF. DNA of the CDR3: TGTGCCAGTAGTATGGTAGGGGATAACACTGAAGCTTTCTTT.

V gene TRBV27 combines with J gene TRBJ2-4; 7 bases match TRBD1. The V gene end was trimmed by 8 bases and the J gene end by 5 bases; junction bases not matched to a gene: 3. The CDR3 consists of 12 residues. The V gene's germline CDR1 is MNHEY and CDR2 SMNVEV (reference sequence). The DNA for the CDR3 is TGTGCCAGCCGGACAGGAGAAAACATTCAGTACTTC. Translation: CASRTGENIQYF.

The chain uses TRBV28 and TRBJ1-3; D gene ambiguous. The CDR3 has 16 amino acids. Deletions cut 2 bases from V and 0 bases from J, with 11 bases between. Germline CDR1 reads MDHEN; CDR2 reads SYDVKM. CDR3 loop: CASSLGSGVSGNTIYF. The CDR3 DNA reads TGTGCCAGCAGTTTAGGCAGCGGTGTCTCTGGAAACACCATATATTTT.

The genes are TRBV28 and TRBJ1-5; TRBD1 matches at 9 bases. The CDR3 runs to 17 residues. Unmatched junction bases numbered 20, after V lost 10 bases and J lost 7 bases. In germline, CDR1 is MDHEN, CDR2 SYDVKM. The CDR3 DNA sequence: TGTGCCACCTCGTCTTTAGAATCCGGGACAGGGAACCAGCCCCAGCATTTT. Translation: CATSSLESGTGNQPQHF.

V is TRBV4-1 and J is TRBJ1-4; D perhaps matches TRBD1 (6 bases). Germline CDR1 reads MGHRA; CDR2 reads YSYEKL. With 6 bases removed from V and 3 bases from J, the gap between germline ends came to 26 bases. The CDR3 sequence is 19 residues long. This chain's CDR3 is CASSHGGKGEGGANEKLFF. CDR3 coding DNA: TGCGCCAGCAGTCACGGGGGGAAAGGGGAAGGGGGAGCTAATGAAAAACTGTTTTTT.

The V gene is TRBV27, the J gene TRBJ2-1; D perhaps matches TRBD1 (5 bases). Per germline, CDR1 MNHEY and CDR2 SMNVEV (reference sequence). This CDR3 has 11 amino acids. The CDR3 DNA sequence: TGTGTCGCGCGGTGGGGCGATGAGCAGTTCTTC. This sequence encodes CVARWGDEQFF.